One sample yielded the 30 T cell receptor beta chains listed below, sequenced in a study of spatial heterogeneity in lung cancer. Documented time point: sample taken at primary tumor resection. No cells were sorted before sequencing. The whole RNA sequenced was extracted from tumor, nontumor lung or frozen PBMC. Each CDR3 protein gets one entry after TCRdb re-called the 5' RACE reads with MiXCR. The sample gives around 10,000 distinct CDR3 sequences, 8.6% of which show up once; around 25% is in the top ten. Source: PBMCs, taken at surgery. All receptors derive from a male donor with early-stage non-small cell lung cancer.

This clonotype has ten or more counts. The V call is TRBV6-5, the J call TRBJ2-1, with D perhaps matching TRBD1 (7 bases). The germline V gene has CDR1 MNHEY and CDR2 SVGAGI. V gave up 0 bases and J gave up 10 bases, with 13 bases separating them. The CDR3 has 14 amino acids. CDR3 coding DNA: TGTGCCAGCAGTTACTCGCAGGGGGGACGGGAGCAGTTCTTC. Translated: CASSYSQGGREQFF.

By frequency in the sample, this clonotype is medium-sized (0.01 to 0.1%). The chain is built from TRBV5-1 and TRBJ2-5; 9 positions match TRBD1. Germline assignment: CDR1 SGHRS and CDR2 YFSETQ. Losses at the gene ends were 0 bases for V and 5 bases for J; bases not matched to a gene: 8. The CDR3 spans 16 residues. The CDR3 region is CASSLAGQGVRETQYF. DNA of the CDR3: TGCGCCAGCAGCTTGGCGGGACAGGGCGTCAGGGAGACCCAGTACTTC.

This clonotype was seen repeatedly, ten times or more. The chain is built from TRBV6-6 and TRBJ2-1, with 8 bases identical to TRBD1. The germline CDR1 and CDR2 sequences are MNHNY and SVGAGI (reference sequence). The V gene end was trimmed by 4 bases and the J gene end by 0 bases; junction bases not matched to a gene: 5. This CDR3 comprises 16 residues. CDR3 sequence: CASSSRDRSSYNEQFF. The CDR3 nucleotides are TGTGCCAGCAGTTCCAGGGACAGGAGCTCCTACAATGAGCAGTTCTTC.

This clonotype was seen more than once but under ten times. This sequence joins TRBV2 and TRBJ2-5; no clear D. The ends were cut back, 3 bases at V and 3 bases at J, with 11 bases in the middle. CDR1 is SNHLY, CDR2 FYNNEI, per germline. The CDR3 length is 14 residues. The chain's CDR3 is CASSDSQAEETQYF. CDR3 nucleotides: TGTGCCAGCAGTGACAGCCAAGCAGAAGAGACCCAGTACTTC.

This clonotype was detected ten times or more. The chain uses TRBV7-8 and TRBJ2-3; D is possibly TRBD1 or TRBD2 (5 bases each). Germline values: CDR1 SGHVS, CDR2 FQNEAQ. Trimming pared 10 bases from V and 2 bases from J, leaving 16 bases between. The CDR3 has 14 residues. The CDR3 DNA reads TGTGCCACGGGACGGTCGTTCCCCACAGATACGCAGTATTTT. It yields the protein CATGRSFPTDTQYF.

The V call is TRBV5-1, the J call TRBJ2-3; 9 bases align to TRBD1. The ends lost 3 bases at V and 5 bases at J; junction bases unmatched: 4. Germline CDR1 SGHRS, CDR2 YFSETQ. This CDR3 is 14 amino acids long. CDR3 DNA: TGCGCCAGCAGCTACAGGGGGCCAGAAGATACGCAGTATTTT. Protein: CASSYRGPEDTQYF. The entire variable domain, with the rest obtained from reference TRBV5-1 and TRBJ2-3, is as follows: KAGVTQTPRYLIKTRGQQVTLSCSPISGHRSVSWYQQTPGQGLQFLFEYFSETQRNKGNFPGRFSGRQFSNSRSEMNVSTLELGDSALYLCASSYRGPEDTQYFGPGTRLTVL.

Many counts were recorded for this clonotype. The chain uses TRBV6-2 or TRBV6-3 and TRBJ2-7; 7 bases line up with TRBD2. The V gene's germline CDR1 is MNHEY and CDR2 SVGEGT. The CDR3 runs 14 residues. The V gene end was trimmed by 5 bases and the J gene end by 1 base; junction bases not matched to a gene: 5. The CDR3 protein is CASSLAGVSYEQYF. The CDR3 DNA reads TGTGCCAGCAGTCTGGCGGGGGTTTCCTACGAGCAGTACTTC.

By sample share, this clonotype is medium-sized. J is TRBJ2-3 and V is TRBV7-3, with TRBD1 matching over 7 bases. CDR3 length equals 14 residues. Germline trimming cut 5 bases from V and 4 bases from J; bases unmatched to any gene: 6. The germline V gene encodes CDR1 SGHTA and CDR2 FQGTGA. As DNA, the CDR3 is TGTGCCAGCAGCCCAAGACAGGGCGCAGATACGCAGTATTTT. It translates to CASSPRQGADTQYF.

This clonotype was detected ten times or more. The chain recombines TRBV11-3 with TRBJ2-5; D remains ambiguous. Germline V gene sequence: CDR1 SGHNT, CDR2 YENEEA. V was pared by 3 bases and J by 2 bases, with 10 bases between. The CDR3 covers 14 residues. The CDR3 sequence: CASSFRAAQETQYF. In DNA, the CDR3 is TGTGCCAGCAGCTTCCGGGCCGCTCAAGAGACCCAGTACTTC.

In its sample, this clonotype ranks as medium-sized. The chain joins TRBV29-1 to TRBJ1-4; D call uncertain. The CDR3 covers 12 residues. In germline, CDR1 is SQVTM, CDR2 ANQGSEA. V dropped 6 bases and J dropped 8 bases, with 13 bases sitting between them. The CDR3 nucleotides are TGCAGCGTGAAACTACGACGGGAAAAACTGTTTTTT. This gives the protein CSVKLRREKLFF.

This clonotype was counted at least ten times. V is TRBV5-1 and J is TRBJ2-7; D unresolved. V lost 7 bases and J 2 bases, leaving 16 bases between the germline ends. Per the germline V gene, CDR1 is SGHRS and CDR2 is YFSETQ. CDR3 size: 14 residues. The CDR3 region is CASSLDLTTYEQYF. In DNA form, the CDR3 reads TGCGCCAGCTCATTGGACCTAACAACCTACGAGCAGTACTTC.

At least ten counts were recorded for this clonotype. V usage is TRBV29-1 and J usage is TRBJ2-7; 7 nucleotides match TRBD1. The V segment lost 4 bases and the J segment 2 bases; nucleotides outside the gene matches: 8. CDR1 and CDR2 from the germline V gene are SQVTM and ANQGSEA. This CDR3 contains 14 residues. CDR3 residues: CSVVGTEGPYEQYF. In nucleotides, the CDR3 is TGCAGCGTTGTCGGGACAGAGGGTCCCTACGAGCAGTACTTC.

The chain links TRBV29-1 to TRBJ1-5, with TRBD1 matching 7 bases. With V trimmed by 5 bases and J by 3 bases, 7 bases remained unmatched. CDR3 size: 14 residues. The germline V gene has CDR1 SQVTM and CDR2 ANQGSEA. The CDR3 region is CSVRGTDPNQPQHF. The CDR3 coding sequence is TGCAGCGTTCGGGGGACAGACCCCAATCAGCCCCAGCATTTT. Drawing the rest from reference TRBV29-1 and TRBJ1-5, the complete variable domain is SAVISQKPSRDICQRGTSLTIQCQVDSQVTMMFWYRQQPGQSLTLIATANQGSEATYESGFVIDKFPISRPNLTFSTLTVSNMSPEDSSIYLCSVRGTDPNQPQHFGDGTRLSIL.

The V gene is TRBV12-3 or TRBV12-4, the J gene TRBJ1-3; D call uncertain. Trimming left V 5 bases short and J 0 bases short, with 14 bases between. CDR3 length equals 16 residues. CDR3 sequence: CASSLYHVSSGNTIYF. Here the CDR3 DNA reads TGTGCCAGCAGTCTGTACCACGTTTCCTCTGGAAACACCATATATTTT.

This clonotype is classed as medium-sized. The rearrangement uses TRBV28 and TRBJ2-7; TRBD2 agrees at 8 bases. J was trimmed by 4 bases and V by 7 bases; bases with no gene match: 18. The CDR3 has 17 residues. CDR1 is MDHEN, CDR2 SYDVKM, per germline. As DNA, the CDR3 is TGTGCCAGCACCACGTTAATCATAGCGGGGAGCCGATACGAGCAGTACTTC. This encodes CASTTLIIAGSRYEQYF. Full variable domain (missing parts from reference TRBV28 and TRBJ2-7): DVKVTQSSRYLVKRTGEKVFLECVQDMDHENMFWYRQDPGLGLRLIYFSYDVKMKEKGDIPEGYSVSREKKERFSLILESASTNQTSMYLCASTTLIIAGSRYEQYFGPGTRLTVT.

In its sample, this clonotype is medium-sized. The J gene is TRBJ2-3, the V gene TRBV7-9, with D perhaps matching TRBD2 (5 bases). The length of the CDR3 is 13 residues. Germline CDR1 and CDR2: SEHNR and FQNEAQ (reference sequence). Trimming took 6 bases from V and 2 from J, leaving 9 bases between them. The CDR3 here is CASSPGITDTQYF. The CDR3 nucleotides read TGTGCCAGCAGTCCCGGGATCACAGATACGCAGTATTTT.

This clonotype was recorded many times. The CDR3 coding sequence is TGTGCCAGCTCGCCAGGGAACTCCTACAATGAGCAGTTCTTC. Protein sequence: CASSPGNSYNEQFF. V gene TRBV18 combines with J gene TRBJ2-1; D might be TRBD1 (5 bases). The CDR3 covers 14 residues. V was clipped by 6 bases and J by 0 bases, with 9 bases between them. Looked up from germline, CDR1 is KGHSH and CDR2 is LQKENI.

At least ten counts were recorded for this clonotype. The chain employs TRBV5-5 and TRBJ2-3, with TRBD1 matching 9 bases. The CDR3 runs 17 residues. Germline V gives CDR1 SGHKS, CDR2 YYEKEE (reference sequence). J gave up 4 bases and V 0 bases, and 9 bases lay outside the gene matches. The CDR3 region has the DNA TGTGCCAGCAGCTTGGGCCCGGGACAGGGCTTCGCAGATACGCAGTATTTT. It yields the protein CASSLGPGQGFADTQYF.

By proportion, this clonotype is medium-sized (0.01 to 0.1%). The chain uses TRBV5-1 and TRBJ2-5, with 9 positions matching TRBD2. The CDR3 covers 15 residues. The V segment lost 2 bases and the J segment 2 bases; nucleotides outside the gene matches: 4. In germline, CDR1 is SGHRS, CDR2 YFSETQ. CDR3 nucleotides: TGCGCCAGCAGCTTCTCGACTAGCGGACAAGAGACCCAGTACTTC. Its translation: CASSFSTSGQETQYF. The whole variable domain, filled in from reference TRBV5-1 and TRBJ2-5, reads KAGVTQTPRYLIKTRGQQVTLSCSPISGHRSVSWYQQTPGQGLQFLFEYFSETQRNKGNFPGRFSGRQFSNSRSEMNVSTLELGDSALYLCASSFSTSGQETQYFGPGTRLLVL.

Sample share makes this clonotype medium-sized (0.01 to 0.1%). The chain combines TRBV19 with TRBJ1-5; D not certain. Germline V gene lookup returns CDR1 LNHDA and CDR2 SQIVND (reference sequence). The CDR3 contains 12 residues. Deletions cut 5 bases from V and 5 bases from J, with 7 bases between. CDR3 in amino acids: CASSPHYQPQHF. Here the CDR3 DNA reads TGTGCCAGTAGTCCTCATTATCAGCCCCAGCATTTT.

By share, this clonotype ranks as medium-sized. The V call is TRBV7-9, the J call TRBJ2-1, with TRBD1 matching 8 bases. J lost 4 bases, V lost 3 bases, and 2 bases had no gene match. Germline loops: CDR1 SEHNR, CDR2 FQNEAQ (reference sequence). This CDR3 contains 14 residues. The CDR3 spells CASSLGQEYNEQFF. CDR3 coding DNA: TGTGCCAGCAGCTTGGGACAGGAGTACAATGAGCAGTTCTTC.

This clonotype rates as medium-sized. The V call is TRBV5-1, the J call TRBJ2-2; D not certain. Germline assignment: CDR1 SGHRS and CDR2 YFSETQ. CDR3 length: 16 amino acids. V shed 0 bases and J shed 0 bases, with 9 bases lying between them. The CDR3 loop is CASSLEGSPNTGELFF. In DNA form, the CDR3 reads TGCGCCAGCAGCTTGGAAGGCAGCCCGAACACCGGGGAGCTGTTTTTT.

This clonotype was seen repeatedly, ten times or more. The chain joins TRBV29-1 to TRBJ1-2, with 10 bases lining up with TRBD1. Germline CDR1 SQVTM, CDR2 ANQGSEA. This CDR3 region has 11 residues. Germline trimming cut 7 bases from V and 7 bases from J; bases unmatched to any gene: 3. Here the CDR3 reads CSGGQGTGYTF. DNA for the CDR3: TGCAGCGGGGGACAGGGGACTGGCTACACCTTC. Looking up the rest from reference TRBV29-1 and TRBJ1-2 gives the full variable domain: SAVISQKPSRDICQRGTSLTIQCQVDSQVTMMFWYRQQPGQSLTLIATANQGSEATYESGFVIDKFPISRPNLTFSTLTVSNMSPEDSSIYLCSGGQGTGYTFGSGTRLTVV.

Judged by abundance, this clonotype is medium-sized (0.01 to 0.1%). V and J are TRBV7-2 and TRBJ2-7; weak D call: TRBD1 (6 bases). The ends were cut back, 2 bases at V and 9 bases at J, with 8 bases in the middle. The CDR3 length is 11 residues. CDR1 and CDR2 (germline): SGHTA, FQGNSA. This CDR3 is CASSLTGRQYF. In DNA, the CDR3 is TGTGCCAGCAGCTTAACAGGGAGGCAGTACTTC.

The sample holds many counts of this clonotype. V and J are TRBV21-1 and TRBJ2-6; whether TRBD2, the table's D call, matches the DNA was not checked. TRBV21-1 is shown as a pseudogene. CDR3 length equals 20 residues. The CDR3 bases are TGTGCCAGCAGCATAGCGAGTTTTCCCCAGCTAGGCTCTGGGGCCAACGTCCTGACTTTC. This encodes CASSIASFPQLGSGANVLTF.

This clonotype has at least ten counts. The chain links TRBV19 to TRBJ2-7, with TRBD1 matching 8 bases. Germline CDR1 LNHDA, CDR2 SQIVND (reference sequence). Losses at the gene ends were 5 bases for V and 5 bases for J; bases not matched to a gene: 5. The CDR3 covers 13 residues. In DNA, the CDR3 is TGTGCCAGTAGTCTGACAGGGGCCCACGAGCAGTACTTC. Translated, it gives CASSLTGAHEQYF.

There are many counts of this clonotype. V gene TRBV20-1 combines with J gene TRBJ2-7, with D possibly being TRBD2 (6 bases). The CDR3 is 13 amino acids. In germline, CDR1 is DFQATT, CDR2 SNEGSKA (reference sequence). The V end lost 1 base, the J end lost 3 bases, and 10 bases lay between the germline ends. This CDR3 is CSARAGGNYEQYF. CDR3 nucleotide sequence: TGCAGTGCTAGAGCTGGGGGGAACTACGAGCAGTACTTC.

This clonotype was seen at least ten times. The gene calls are TRBV12-3 or TRBV12-4 and TRBJ1-5; unclear D gene. The germline V and J ends were trimmed by 4 bases and 2 bases, with 15 bases remaining between them. The CDR3 loop spans 16 amino acids. CDR3 sequence: CASSSKLVEGNQPQHF. CDR3 bases: TGTGCCAGCAGTTCAAAGCTAGTTGAGGGCAATCAGCCCCAGCATTTT.

This clonotype was seen many times. The V and J genes are TRBV11-3 and TRBJ2-3; 7 bases are a match to TRBD2. Trimming cost V 5 bases and J 6 bases; bases outside gene matches: 11. The CDR3 sequence is 15 residues long. Germline V gene sequence: CDR1 SGHNT, CDR2 YENEEA. This chain's CDR3 is CASSPSSRRGDTQYF. CDR3 in DNA: TGTGCCAGCAGCCCATCCTCAAGGCGGGGGGATACGCAGTATTTT.

This clonotype ranks as medium-sized. The rearrangement uses TRBV29-1 and TRBJ1-1; D might be TRBD1 (5 bases). This CDR3 has 14 residues. The V gene's germline CDR1 is SQVTM and CDR2 ANQGSEA. Trimming shortened V by 7 bases and J by 3 bases, and 18 bases separated the two germline ends. As DNA, the CDR3 is TGCAGCGCCCGTGTCAGGGAAGGGGACACTGAAGCTTTCTTT. It yields the protein CSARVREGDTEAFF.